This T cell receptor (beta chain) was identified in a study of patients and donors after allogeneic stem cell transplantation. TCRdb re-called the RT-PCR reads through MiXCR, storing one row per CDR3 protein. There are roughly 960,000 distinct CDR3 sequences in the sample; approximately 19% occur only once, and 5% to 7.5% lies in the top ten. The germline V gene encodes CDR1 SQVTM and CDR2 ANQGSEA. Trimming took off 5 bases at V and 1 base at J, with 8 bases between the two ends. This CDR3 region has 12 residues. The sample holds many counts of this clonotype. The sequencing sample was made of blood, either unsorted or a sorted T cell fraction (not recorded which). V gene TRBV29-1 combines with J gene TRBJ2-5; D perhaps matches TRBD2 (5 bases). This TCR was sampled from a human donor who was either an allogeneic HSCT recipient or a stem cell or donor lymphocyte infusion donor (not recorded which). It is not recorded whose cells these are; they may come from a transplant donor. For the CDR3, the DNA is TGCAGCGTTCGGGGTTTCCAAGAGACCCAGTACTTC. Translation gives CSVRGFQETQYF.